These 17 T cell receptor beta chains came from one sample sequenced in a study of cytomegalovirus exposure and HLA in healthy donors. Assay used: immunoSEQ multiplex PCR; TCRdb lists only in-frame clones, some missing. The table has a few hundred thousand clones, around 87% seen once. Sequencing input: PBMCs. All receptors derive from a woman in her late teens or twenties in good health and CMV-seronegative.

The rearrangement links TRBV27 to TRBJ1-1; perhaps TRBD1 as D (5 bases). Trimming cost V 2 bases and J 3 bases, with 16 bases left between them. The CDR3 spans 16 residues. Per the germline V gene, CDR1 is MNHEY and CDR2 is SMNVEV (reference sequence). The CDR3 DNA sequence: TGTGCCAGCAGTTTAATTCCGGGGGAGGTCTACACTGAAGCTTTCTTT. It encodes CASSLIPGEVYTEAFF.

The CDR3 DNA follows: TGTGCCAGCTCACCAAAGCAGGGCTACGAGCAGTACTTC. Its translation is CASSPKQGYEQYF. The chain carries TRBV18 and TRBJ2-7; the D gene is possibly TRBD1 (5 bases). Germline CDR1 and CDR2: KGHSH and LQKENI. The CDR3 sequence is 13 residues long. V lost 2 bases and J lost 3, with 8 bases in between.

In nucleotides, the CDR3 is TGTGCCAGCAGCGTAAATCGGGACATCACCTTCTCTGGAAACACCATATATTTT. Encoded protein: CASSVNRDITFSGNTIYF. The V call is TRBV9, the J call TRBJ1-3, with a tentative D call TRBD1 (6 bases). Germline loops: CDR1 SGDLS, CDR2 YYNGEE. The V gene lost 1 base and the J gene lost 0 bases, with 17 bases spanning the gap. CDR3 length: 18 amino acids.

V usage is TRBV11-2 and J usage is TRBJ2-7; 7 bases line up with TRBD2. J was trimmed by 6 bases and V by 5 bases; bases with no gene match: 4. The CDR3 totals 12 residues. CDR1 and CDR2 (germline): SGHAT, FQNNGV. CDR3 bases: TGTGCCAGCAGCGGCGGGAGCGCCGAGCAGTACTTC. Translated: CASSGGSAEQYF.

The V and J genes are TRBV11-3 and TRBJ2-7; 7 nucleotides line up with TRBD2. Losses at the gene ends were 1 base for V and 1 base for J; bases not matched to a gene: 1. The CDR3 loop spans 14 amino acids. Germline CDR1 and CDR2: SGHNT and YENEEA. CDR3 residues: CASSLAGGSYEQYF. CDR3 DNA: TGTGCCAGCAGCTTAGCGGGGGGATCCTACGAGCAGTACTTC.

This chain links TRBV23-1 with TRBJ2-3; 15 nucleotides align to TRBD2. TRBV23-1 falls under the ORF class, with uncertain function. The CDR3 extends over 19 amino acids. With V trimmed by 6 bases and J by 7 bases, 17 bases remained unmatched. The CDR3 DNA sequence: TGCGCCAGCAGCCCTCTGGGACTAGCGGGAGGCACCTCACCACATACGCAGTATTTT. Its translation: CASSPLGLAGGTSPHTQYF.

This chain connects TRBV28 to TRBJ1-1, with D possibly matching TRBD1 (6 bases). This CDR3 has 15 amino acids. Trimming removed 2 bases at V and 4 bases at J, with 14 bases between. Germline-derived CDR1 and CDR2 are MDHEN and SYDVKM. CDR3 sequence (DNA): TGTGCCAGCAGTTTACTTCAGGGGTCTACCACTGAAGCTTTCTTT. Translating gives CASSLLQGSTTEAFF.

The chain employs TRBV28 and TRBJ2-3; tentative D call: TRBD2 (6 bases). CDR3 size: 12 residues. Between the trimmed V and J ends, which lost 5 bases and 14 bases, there was a span of 17 bases. Germline assignment: CDR1 MDHEN and CDR2 SYDVKM. As DNA, the CDR3 is TGTGCCAGCAGTGCCCTTCCCCTGGGGGGGTATTTT. Its translation: CASSALPLGGYF.

DNA for the CDR3: TGTGCCAGCAGCGTAGCGGATAGCGGGAGGGCCTACGAGCAGTACTTC. It codes for CASSVADSGRAYEQYF. This chain joins TRBV9 and TRBJ2-7; 11 bases are a match to TRBD2. V was pared by 0 bases and J by 2 bases, with 4 bases of the junction left unmatched. This CDR3 spans 16 amino acids. Per germline, CDR1 SGDLS and CDR2 YYNGEE.

This clone appeared a single time. The rearrangement links TRBV18 to TRBJ1-2; a possible D gene is TRBD1 (5 bases). The V and J ends lost 3 bases and 3 bases respectively, with 17 bases between them. The CDR3 runs to 16 residues. CDR1 KGHSH and CDR2 LQKENI come from the germline V gene. CDR3: CASSPYPGGNDYGYTF. CDR3 sequence (DNA): TGTGCCAGCTCACCCTATCCCGGGGGTAACGACTATGGCTACACCTTC.

To note about this clone: This specimen includes other DNA sequences encoding the same CDR3. The rearrangement uses TRBV12-5 and TRBJ1-5, with 7 bases that match TRBD1. The CDR3 length is 14 residues. Germline trimming cut 2 bases from V and 4 bases from J; bases unmatched to any gene: 2. Germline assignment: CDR1 LGHNT and CDR2 FRNRAP. CDR3 bases: TGTGCTAGTGGTTTGTCAGGGGGGAATCAGCCCCAGCATTTT. Protein product: CASGLSGGNQPQHF. The variable domain in full, with the rest retrieved from reference TRBV12-5 and TRBJ1-5, is DARVTQTPRHKVTEMGQEVTMRCQPILGHNTVFWYRQTMMQGLELLAYFRNRAPLDDSGMPKDRFSAEMPDATLATLKIQPSEPRDSAVYFCASGLSGGNQPQHFGDGTRLSIL.

The chain has TRBV7-2 and TRBJ2-1; tentative D call: TRBD1 (6 bases). The V and J ends lost 5 bases and 0 bases respectively, with 14 bases between them. This CDR3 region has 16 residues. Germline V gene lookup returns CDR1 SGHTA and CDR2 FQGNSA. For the CDR3, the DNA is TGTGCCAGCAGCGCCCAGGGGCTCAGCTCCTACAATGAGCAGTTCTTC. This translates into CASSAQGLSSYNEQFF.

The chain recombines TRBV30 with TRBJ1-5, with 11 bases lining up with TRBD1. Trimming took 2 bases from V and 15 from J; bases not matched to a gene: 12. The CDR3 extends over 14 amino acids. In germline, CDR1 is GTSNPN, CDR2 SVGIG (reference sequence). CDR3 sequence: CAWSYSGTGGSWHF. The CDR3 DNA follows: TGTGCCTGGAGTTACTCCGGGACAGGGGGTTCGTGGCATTTT. Complete variable domain (other parts from reference TRBV30 and TRBJ1-5): SQTIHQWPATLVQPVGSPLSLECTVEGTSNPNLYWYRQAAGRGLQLLFYSVGIGQISSEVPQNLSASRPQDRQFILSSKKLLLSDSGFYLCAWSYSGTGGSWHFGDGTRLSIL.

The chain has TRBV6-4 and TRBJ2-3, with no clear D. CDR1 MRHNA and CDR2 SNTAGT come from the germline V gene. Trimming stripped 0 bases from V and 5 bases from J, with 6 bases between. This CDR3 is built from 13 residues. The CDR3 region has the DNA TGTGCCAGCAGTGACTCGAGCTTAGATACGCAGTATTTT. Its protein is CASSDSSLDTQYF.

The V call is TRBV27, the J call TRBJ2-1; 10 bases map to TRBD2. Germline loops: CDR1 MNHEY, CDR2 SMNVEV (reference sequence). The junction had 7 bases not matched to a gene; V was cut back by 2 bases and J by 0 bases. The CDR3 consists of 18 residues. Written as DNA, the CDR3 is TGTGCCAGCAGTTTAGGGCTAGCGGGAGCGAGCTCCTACAATGAGCAGTTCTTC. This gives the protein CASSLGLAGASSYNEQFF.

The rearrangement joins TRBV6-5 to TRBJ2-1; 10 nucleotides agree with TRBD2. This CDR3 has 15 residues. Germline values: CDR1 MNHEY, CDR2 SVGAGI. The J segment lost 12 bases and the V segment lost 5 bases, leaving 13 bases of the junction unmatched. CDR3 in DNA: TGTGCCAGCAGTCAGCCCGGGACTAGCGTTTCTAGGCAGTTCTTC. This sequence encodes CASSQPGTSVSRQFF.

The V gene is TRBV2, the J gene TRBJ2-7, with 9 bases lining up with TRBD2. CDR1 and CDR2 (germline): SNHLY, FYNNEI. CDR3 length: 15 amino acids. The J segment lost 3 bases and the V segment lost 9 bases, leaving 12 bases of the junction unmatched. CDR3 sequence reads: CARGGGSAGGYEQYF. Here the CDR3 DNA reads TGTGCCAGGGGAGGCGGTTCAGCGGGAGGCTACGAGCAGTACTTC. The variable domain in full, with the rest retrieved from reference TRBV2 and TRBJ2-7, is EPEVTQTPSHQVTQMGQEVILRCVPISNHLYFYWYRQILGQKVEFLVSFYNNEISEKSEIFDDQFSVERPDGSNFTLKIRSTKLEDSAMYFCARGGGSAGGYEQYFGPGTRLTVT.